Listed below are T cell receptor beta chains from one sample, sequenced in a study of shared clonotypes between healthy human individuals. The assay was immunoSEQ multiplex PCR, and TCRdb's table has in-frame clones only and misses some. The repertoire holds roughly 2.6 million clones, with approximately 90% as singletons. The sample was naive CD4+ T cells sorted from blood. All receptors derive from a man between 18 and 35 years old in good health. The CDR3 runs from the conserved cysteine through the conserved F or W. The order of the fields is D gene, clone size, V gene, J gene, CDR3 DNA, CDR3 protein. A D gene is named only where the DNA matches it firmly. Size is stated for part of the rows, as once, few or many counts, or as a class when the clone is expanded.

>NA|NA|TRBV10-3|TRBJ2-3
TGTGCCATTGGCGGAGCTCCACTATTGAGCACAGATACGCAGTATTTT
CAIGGAPLLSTDTQYF
>TRBD2|once|TRBV4-1|TRBJ2-1
TGCGCCAGCAGACATTCTTCCCTAGCGGGAGGGCCGCAAAACAATGAGCAGTTCTTC
CASRHSSLAGGPQNNEQFF
>NA|NA|TRBV2|TRBJ2-7
TGTGCCAGCCACAGGGACGGGATAGGCGAGCAGTACTTC
CASHRDGIGEQYF
>TRBD2|NA|TRBV4-1|TRBJ2-7
TGCGCCAGCAGCCCCCGGACTAGTTCGTACGAGCAGTACTTC
CASSPRTSSYEQYF
>TRBD1|few|TRBV7-6|TRBJ1-1
TGTGCCAGCAGCCCCGTGGGGGGACAGGGGCCTCCCCGTTACACTGAAGCTTTCTTT
CASSPVGGQGPPRYTEAFF
>NA|NA|TRBV27|TRBJ1-6
TGTGCCAGCAGGACCCCGGGCTCCTATAATTCACCCCTCCACTTT
CASRTPGSYNSPLHF
>NA|few|TRBV19|TRBJ2-7
TGTGCCAGTAGCCTCGCTAGGGGCGCGTTATACGAGCAGTACTTC
CASSLARGALYEQYF
>TRBD2|NA|TRBV5-6|TRBJ2-5
TGTGCCAGCAGCTCACGGGGGGGGCAAGAGACCCAGTACTTC
CASSSRGGQETQYF
>NA|NA|TRBV6-5|TRBJ2-3
TGTGCCAGCAGTCCCTCCGCGGCAGATACGCAGTATTTT
CASSPSAADTQYF
>NA|NA|TRBV30|TRBJ2-5
TGTGCCTGGAAGGAGGGACAAGAGACCCAGTACTTC
CAWKEGQETQYF
>NA|NA|TRBV7-7|TRBJ2-5
TGTGCTAGCAGCTTATTACTGGAAGAGACCCAGTACTTC
CASSLLLEETQYF
>TRBD1|NA|TRBV19|TRBJ1-6
TGTGCCAGTAGCCCGGACAGGGGGCTCGGTTCACCCCTCCACTTT
CASSPDRGLGSPLHF
>TRBD2|NA|TRBV6-6|TRBJ2-1
TGTGCCAGCAGTCTAGCGGGAGGGCCGGATGAGCAGTTCTTC
CASSLAGGPDEQFF
>NA|NA|TRBV7-2|TRBJ2-2
TGTGCCAGCAGCTTATCCGTTCAAACAGTCGGGGAGCTGTTTTTT
CASSLSVQTVGELFF
>NA|NA|TRBV5-1|TRBJ1-2
TGCGCCAGCAGCTCCTATACTTCGACGGGTCTGGACTATGGCTACACCTTC
CASSSYTSTGLDYGYTF
>NA|NA|TRBV5-4|TRBJ1-2
TGTGCCAGCAGCCCCGACCGACTCTATGGCTACACCTTC
CASSPDRLYGYTF
>NA|NA|TRBV5-1|TRBJ2-7
TGCGCCAGCAGCTTGGTCCCCCAGGTTTCCTACGAGCAGTACTTC
CASSLVPQVSYEQYF
>NA|NA|TRBV7-3|TRBJ2-3
TGTGCCAGCAGCTTGGGGCAGACCGGCACAGATACGCAGTATTTT
CASSLGQTGTDTQYF
>NA|NA|TRBV19|TRBJ1-4
TGTGCCAGTAGTATATCGCAGGGCTCTAATGAAAAACTGTTTTTT
CASSISQGSNEKLFF
>TRBD1|once|TRBV11-3|TRBJ1-5
TGTGCCAGCAGGGGTAGGGGGCAGGAGAGGCAGCCCCAGCATTTT
CASRGRGQERQPQHF
>NA|NA|TRBV29-1|TRBJ1-2
TGCAGCGTTGAACCGGGATATGGCTACACCTTC
CSVEPGYGYTF
>TRBD1|NA|TRBV5-4|TRBJ2-5
TGTGCCAGCAGCCCTGGGACAGTAGAGACCCAGTACTTC
CASSPGTVETQYF
>TRBD1|NA|TRBV5-1|TRBJ1-5
TGCGCCAGCAGCCAACAGGGGATGAATCAGCCCCAGCATTTT
CASSQQGMNQPQHF
>NA|NA|TRBV5-1|TRBJ2-7
TGCGCCAGCAGCACTGCTGGCCGAGCCTACGAGCAGTACTTC
CASSTAGRAYEQYF
>NA|once|TRBV6-4|TRBJ2-3
TGTGCCAGCAGTGACTCCGGGGGCACAGATACGCAGTATTTT
CASSDSGGTDTQYF
>NA|NA|TRBV27|TRBJ1-4
TGTGCCAGCAGTTCCTCAGGTTTCGGGAGCGAAAAACTGTTTTTT
CASSSSGFGSEKLFF
>NA|NA|TRBV10-3|TRBJ2-7
TGTGCCATCAGTGAGTCGCCCTACGAGCAGTACTTC
CAISESPYEQYF
>NA|NA|TRBV19|TRBJ1-3
TGTGCCAGTAGTATAGAGGGGATCGCTGGAAACACCATATATTTT
CASSIEGIAGNTIYF
>NA|NA|TRBV7-2|TRBJ2-3
TGTGCCAGCAGCTTTCAGGGGAGGTACACAGATACGCAGTATTTT
CASSFQGRYTDTQYF
>TRBD2|NA|TRBV10-3|TRBJ2-1
TGTGCCATCGGGGGAAGCGGGAACAATGAGCAGTTCTTC
CAIGGSGNNEQFF
>NA|NA|TRBV14|TRBJ2-2
TGTGCCAGCAGTAATCTAAGGGGGTCCGGGGAGCTGTTTTTT
CASSNLRGSGELFF
>NA|NA|TRBV6-5|TRBJ1-4
TGTGCCAGCAGTTACTCGGGTTTTGAAAAACTGTTTTTT
CASSYSGFEKLFF
>NA|NA|TRBV6-5|TRBJ2-5
TGTGCCAGCAGAAATAGTGGGGGCCTCCAAGAGACCCAGTACTTC
CASRNSGGLQETQYF
>NA|NA|TRBV11-3|TRBJ2-2
TGTGCCAGCAGCCTATCCAACACCGGGGAGCTGTTTTTT
CASSLSNTGELFF
>NA|NA|TRBV18|TRBJ1-5
TGTGCCAGCTCACCAGGGCTAAATCAGCCCCAGCATTTT
CASSPGLNQPQHF
>TRBD1|NA|TRBV18|TRBJ1-3
TGTGCCAGCTCTCCCGCAGGGACAGACCACTCTGGAAACACCATATATTTT
CASSPAGTDHSGNTIYF
>TRBD1|NA|TRBV19|TRBJ2-7
TGTGCCAGTAGTGACGACAGGGCGAGCTCCTACGAGCAGTACTTC
CASSDDRASSYEQYF
>TRBD1|NA|TRBV5-4|TRBJ2-5
TGTGCCAGCAGCTTTAGGGGGCAGCCTCAGTACTTC
CASSFRGQPQYF
>NA|few|TRBV19|TRBJ1-6
TGTGCCAGTACGGGACAACCTAATTCACCCCTCCACTTT
CASTGQPNSPLHF
>NA|NA|TRBV5-1|TRBJ2-3
TGCGCCAGCAGCCGGGACGGAGACACAGATACGCAGTATTTT
CASSRDGDTDTQYF
>NA|NA|TRBV19|TRBJ1-4
TGTGCCAGTAGTCCCACAGGGTCTGAAAAACTGTTTTTT
CASSPTGSEKLFF
>NA|NA|TRBV27|TRBJ2-2
TGTGCCAGCAGTTTATCCGGGACTTACCCCCCCGGGGAGCTGTTTTTT
CASSLSGTYPPGELFF
>NA|NA|TRBV14|TRBJ1-1
TGTGCCAGCAGCCACCCGGGAGGGCTGAACACTGAAGCTTTCTTT
CASSHPGGLNTEAFF